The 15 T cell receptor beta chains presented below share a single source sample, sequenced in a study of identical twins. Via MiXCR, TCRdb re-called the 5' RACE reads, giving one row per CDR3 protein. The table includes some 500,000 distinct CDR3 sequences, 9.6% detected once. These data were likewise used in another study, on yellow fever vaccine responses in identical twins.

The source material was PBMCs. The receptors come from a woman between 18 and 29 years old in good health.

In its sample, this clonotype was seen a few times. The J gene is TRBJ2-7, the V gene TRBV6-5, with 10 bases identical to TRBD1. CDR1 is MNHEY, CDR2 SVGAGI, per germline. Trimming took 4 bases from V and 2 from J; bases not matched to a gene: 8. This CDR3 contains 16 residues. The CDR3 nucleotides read TGTGCCAGCAGTTCCCCGGGACAGGGGAGCGCCTACGAGCAGTACTTC. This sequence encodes CASSSPGQGSAYEQYF.

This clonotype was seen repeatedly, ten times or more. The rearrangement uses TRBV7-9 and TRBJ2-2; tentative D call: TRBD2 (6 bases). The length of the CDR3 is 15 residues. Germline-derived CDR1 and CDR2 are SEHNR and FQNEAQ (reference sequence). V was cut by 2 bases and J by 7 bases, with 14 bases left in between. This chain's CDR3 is CASSLRRGDFGELFF. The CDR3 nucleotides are TGTGCCAGCAGCTTACGGCGGGGTGATTTCGGGGAGCTGTTTTTT.

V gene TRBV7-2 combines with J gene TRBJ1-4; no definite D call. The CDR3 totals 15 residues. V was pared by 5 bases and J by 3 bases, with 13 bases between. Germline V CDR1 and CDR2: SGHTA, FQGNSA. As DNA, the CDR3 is TGTGCCAGCAGCCTCGGCGGGGAGCCTAATGAAAAACTGTTTTTT. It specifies CASSLGGEPNEKLFF.

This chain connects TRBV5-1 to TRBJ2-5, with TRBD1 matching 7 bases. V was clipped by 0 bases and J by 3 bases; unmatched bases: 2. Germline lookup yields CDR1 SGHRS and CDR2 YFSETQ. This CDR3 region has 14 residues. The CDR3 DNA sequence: TGCGCCAGCAGCTTGGAAGGGACAGAAGAGACCCAGTACTTC. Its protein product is CASSLEGTEETQYF.

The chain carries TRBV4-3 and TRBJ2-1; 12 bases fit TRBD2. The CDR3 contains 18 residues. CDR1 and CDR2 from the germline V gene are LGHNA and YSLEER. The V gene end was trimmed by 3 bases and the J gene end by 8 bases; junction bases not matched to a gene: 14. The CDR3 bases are TGCGCCAGCAGCCACCTAATCGATCTGGGACTAGCGGGCTATGAGCAGTTCTTC. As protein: CASSHLIDLGLAGYEQFF.

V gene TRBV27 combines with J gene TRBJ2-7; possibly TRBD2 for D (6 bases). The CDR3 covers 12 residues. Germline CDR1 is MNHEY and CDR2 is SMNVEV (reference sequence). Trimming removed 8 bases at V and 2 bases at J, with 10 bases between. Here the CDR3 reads CASGAGPYEQYF. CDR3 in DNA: TGTGCCAGCGGGGCGGGGCCCTACGAGCAGTACTTC.

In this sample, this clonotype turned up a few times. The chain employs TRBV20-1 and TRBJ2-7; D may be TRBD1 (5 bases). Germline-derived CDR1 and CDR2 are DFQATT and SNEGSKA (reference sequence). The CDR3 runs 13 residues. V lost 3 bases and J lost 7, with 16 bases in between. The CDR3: CSASQGSYVEQYF. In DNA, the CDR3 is TGCAGTGCTAGCCAGGGTTCCTACGTGGAGCAGTACTTC.

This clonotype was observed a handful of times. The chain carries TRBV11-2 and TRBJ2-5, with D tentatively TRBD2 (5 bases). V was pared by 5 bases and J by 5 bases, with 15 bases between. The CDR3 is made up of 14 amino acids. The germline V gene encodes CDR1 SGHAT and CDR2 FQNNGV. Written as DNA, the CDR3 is TGTGCCAGCAGCGCGGTAGCGCCCCAGGAGACCCAGTACTTC. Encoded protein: CASSAVAPQETQYF.

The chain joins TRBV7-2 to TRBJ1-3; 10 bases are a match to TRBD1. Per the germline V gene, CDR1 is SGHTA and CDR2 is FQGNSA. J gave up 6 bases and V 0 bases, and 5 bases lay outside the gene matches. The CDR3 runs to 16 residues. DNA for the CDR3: TGTGCCAGCAGCTTAGCGCTGGGACAGGGGTCAAACACCATATATTTT. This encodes CASSLALGQGSNTIYF.

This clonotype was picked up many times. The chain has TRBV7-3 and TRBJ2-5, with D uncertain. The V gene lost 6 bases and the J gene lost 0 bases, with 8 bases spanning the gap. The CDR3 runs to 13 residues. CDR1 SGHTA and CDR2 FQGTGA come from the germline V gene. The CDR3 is CASSLDYQETQYF. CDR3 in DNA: TGTGCCAGCAGTTTAGACTACCAAGAGACCCAGTACTTC. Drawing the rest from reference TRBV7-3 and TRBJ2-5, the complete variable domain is GAGVSQTPSNKVTEKGKYVELRCDPISGHTALYWYRQSLGQGPEFLIYFQGTGAADDSGLPNDRFFAVRPEGSVSTLKIQRTERGDSAVYLCASSLDYQETQYFGPGTRLLVL.

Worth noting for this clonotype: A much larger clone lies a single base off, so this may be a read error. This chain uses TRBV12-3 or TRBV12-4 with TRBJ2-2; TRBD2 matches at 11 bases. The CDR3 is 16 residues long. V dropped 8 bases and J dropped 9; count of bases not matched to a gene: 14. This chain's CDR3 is CASGTSGGHSTWELFF. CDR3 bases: TGTGCCAGCGGTACTAGCGGGGGCCATTCAACCTGGGAGCTGTTTTTT.

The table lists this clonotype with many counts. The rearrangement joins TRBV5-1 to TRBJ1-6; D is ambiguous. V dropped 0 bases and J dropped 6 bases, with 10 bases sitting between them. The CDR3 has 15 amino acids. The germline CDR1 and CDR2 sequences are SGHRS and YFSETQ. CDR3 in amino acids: CASSLDDGLNSPLHF. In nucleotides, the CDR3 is TGCGCCAGCAGCTTGGATGACGGACTTAATTCACCCCTCCACTTT.

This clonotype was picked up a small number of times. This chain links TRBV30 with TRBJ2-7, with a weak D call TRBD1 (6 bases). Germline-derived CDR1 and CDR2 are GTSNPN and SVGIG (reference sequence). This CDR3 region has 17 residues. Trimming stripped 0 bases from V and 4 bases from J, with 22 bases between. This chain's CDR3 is CAWSVRIPTGLGYEQYF. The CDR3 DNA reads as TGTGCCTGGAGTGTACGGATACCGACAGGCTTGGGGTACGAGCAGTACTTC.

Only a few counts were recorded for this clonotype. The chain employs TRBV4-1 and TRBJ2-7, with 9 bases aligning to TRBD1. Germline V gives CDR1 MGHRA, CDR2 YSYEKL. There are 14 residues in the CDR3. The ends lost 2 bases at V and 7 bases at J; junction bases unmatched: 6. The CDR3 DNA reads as TGCGCCAGCAGCCAAACAGGGGGCGCGTGGGAGCAGTACTTC. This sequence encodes CASSQTGGAWEQYF.

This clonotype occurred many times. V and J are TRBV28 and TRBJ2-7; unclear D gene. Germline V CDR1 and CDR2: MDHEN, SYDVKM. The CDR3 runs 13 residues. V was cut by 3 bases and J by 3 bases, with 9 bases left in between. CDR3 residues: CASSLTQLYEQYF. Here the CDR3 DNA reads TGTGCCAGCAGTTTGACACAGCTCTACGAGCAGTACTTC.